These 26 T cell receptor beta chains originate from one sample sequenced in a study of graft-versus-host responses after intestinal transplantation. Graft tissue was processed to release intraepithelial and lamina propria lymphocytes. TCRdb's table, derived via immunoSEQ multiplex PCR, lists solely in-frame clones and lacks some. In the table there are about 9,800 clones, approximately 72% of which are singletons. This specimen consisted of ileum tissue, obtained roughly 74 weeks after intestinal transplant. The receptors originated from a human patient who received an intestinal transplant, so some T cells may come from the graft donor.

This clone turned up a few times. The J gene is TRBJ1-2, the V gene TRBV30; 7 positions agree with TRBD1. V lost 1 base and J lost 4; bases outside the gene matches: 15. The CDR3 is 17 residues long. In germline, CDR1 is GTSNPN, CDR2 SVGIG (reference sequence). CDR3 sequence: CAWSASPGTAISYGYTF. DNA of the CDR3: TGTGCCTGGAGTGCCTCCCCCGGGACAGCGATTAGCTATGGCTACACCTTC.

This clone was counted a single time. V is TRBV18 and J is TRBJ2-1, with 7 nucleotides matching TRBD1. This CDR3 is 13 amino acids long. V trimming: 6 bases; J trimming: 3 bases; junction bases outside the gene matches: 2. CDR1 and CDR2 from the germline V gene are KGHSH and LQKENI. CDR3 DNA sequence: TGTGCCAGCTCTTGGGACAGCTACAATGAGCAGTTCTTC. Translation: CASSWDSYNEQFF.

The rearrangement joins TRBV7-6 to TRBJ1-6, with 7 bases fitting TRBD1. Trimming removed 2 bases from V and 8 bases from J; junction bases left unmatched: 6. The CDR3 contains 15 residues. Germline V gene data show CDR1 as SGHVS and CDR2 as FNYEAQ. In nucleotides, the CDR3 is TGTGCCAGCAGCTTAAGGGACAGTAAAGATTCACCCCTCCACTTT. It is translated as CASSLRDSKDSPLHF.

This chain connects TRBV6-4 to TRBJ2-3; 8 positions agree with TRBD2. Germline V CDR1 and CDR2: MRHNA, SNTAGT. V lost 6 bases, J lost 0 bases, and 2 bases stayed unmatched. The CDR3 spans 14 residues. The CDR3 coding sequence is TGTGCCAGCAGCGGGGGGGCTAGCACAGATACGCAGTATTTT. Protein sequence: CASSGGASTDTQYF.

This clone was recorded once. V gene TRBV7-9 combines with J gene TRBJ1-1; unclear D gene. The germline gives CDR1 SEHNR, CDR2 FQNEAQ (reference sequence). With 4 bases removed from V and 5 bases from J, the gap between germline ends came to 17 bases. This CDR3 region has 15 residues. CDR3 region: CASSSTYWVGTEAFF. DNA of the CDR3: TGTGCCAGCAGCTCCACCTACTGGGTAGGGACTGAAGCTTTCTTT.

CDR3 residues: CASRTGWAYEQYF. CDR3 sequence (DNA): TGTGCCAGCCGGACAGGGTGGGCCTACGAGCAGTACTTC. The chain combines TRBV6-6 with TRBJ2-5; 8 bases match TRBD1. TRBJ2-7 explains the end of the DNA better; the J call may be wrong. This CDR3 comprises 13 residues. Germline CDR1 reads MNHNY; CDR2 reads SVGAGI (reference sequence).

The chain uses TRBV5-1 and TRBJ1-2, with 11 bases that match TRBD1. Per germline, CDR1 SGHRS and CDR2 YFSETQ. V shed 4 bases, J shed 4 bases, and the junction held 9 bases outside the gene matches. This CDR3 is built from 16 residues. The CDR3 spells CASSDGRTGGLYGYTF. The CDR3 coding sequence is TGCGCCAGCAGCGATGGCCGGACAGGGGGCCTCTATGGCTACACCTTC.

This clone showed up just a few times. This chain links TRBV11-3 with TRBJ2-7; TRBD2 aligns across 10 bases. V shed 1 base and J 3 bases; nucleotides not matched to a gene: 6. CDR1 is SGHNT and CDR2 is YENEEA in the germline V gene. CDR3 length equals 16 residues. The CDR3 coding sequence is TGTGCCAGCAGCTTAGCGCCTAGCGGGAGAGGCTACGAGCAGTACTTC. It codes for CASSLAPSGRGYEQYF. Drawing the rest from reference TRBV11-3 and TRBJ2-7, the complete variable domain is EAGVVQSPRYKIIEKKQPVAFWCNPISGHNTLYWYLQNLGQGPELLIRYENEEAVDDSQLPKDRFSAERLKGVDSTLKIQPAELGDSAVYLCASSLAPSGRGYEQYFGPGTRLTVT.

The chain's CDR3 is CASSVGQGGGYEQYF. The CDR3 DNA sequence: TGTGCCAGCAGCGTGGGACAGGGGGGCGGGTACGAGCAGTACTTC. The V call is TRBV28, the J call TRBJ2-5, with TRBD1 identical over 11 bases. The DNA end is a closer match to TRBJ2-7, so the J assignment may be wrong. The CDR3 contains 15 residues. The germline CDR1 and CDR2 sequences are MDHEN and SYDVKM.

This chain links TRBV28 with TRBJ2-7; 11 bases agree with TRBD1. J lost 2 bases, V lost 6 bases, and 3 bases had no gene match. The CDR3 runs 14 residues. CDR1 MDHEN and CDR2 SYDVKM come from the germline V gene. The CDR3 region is CASRGQGDTYEQYF. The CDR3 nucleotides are TGTGCCAGCAGGGGACAGGGGGACACCTACGAGCAGTACTTC. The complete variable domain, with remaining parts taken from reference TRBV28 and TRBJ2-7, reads DVKVTQSSRYLVKRTGEKVFLECVQDMDHENMFWYRQDPGLGLRLIYFSYDVKMKEKGDIPEGYSVSREKKERFSLILESASTNQTSMYLCASRGQGDTYEQYFGPGTRLTVT.

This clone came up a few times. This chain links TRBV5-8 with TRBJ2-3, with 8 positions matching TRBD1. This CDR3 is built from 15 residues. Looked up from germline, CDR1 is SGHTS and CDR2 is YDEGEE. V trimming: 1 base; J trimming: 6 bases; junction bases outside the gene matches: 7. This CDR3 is CASSLFQGAWDTQYF. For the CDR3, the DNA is TGTGCCAGCAGCTTGTTCCAGGGGGCATGGGATACGCAGTATTTT.

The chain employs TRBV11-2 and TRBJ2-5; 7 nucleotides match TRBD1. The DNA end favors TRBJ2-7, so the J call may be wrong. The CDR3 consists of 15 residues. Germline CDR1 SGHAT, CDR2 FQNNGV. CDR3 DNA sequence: TGTGCCAGCAGCTACGAGACAGGGAACTCCTACGAGCAGTACTTC. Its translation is CASSYETGNSYEQYF.

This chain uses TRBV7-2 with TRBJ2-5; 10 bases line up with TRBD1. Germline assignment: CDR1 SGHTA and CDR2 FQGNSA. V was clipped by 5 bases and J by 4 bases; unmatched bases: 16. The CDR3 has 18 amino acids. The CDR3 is CASSPTRDRGLRRETQYF. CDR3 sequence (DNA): TGTGCCAGCAGCCCAACGCGAGACAGGGGGCTTAGGAGAGAGACCCAGTACTTC.

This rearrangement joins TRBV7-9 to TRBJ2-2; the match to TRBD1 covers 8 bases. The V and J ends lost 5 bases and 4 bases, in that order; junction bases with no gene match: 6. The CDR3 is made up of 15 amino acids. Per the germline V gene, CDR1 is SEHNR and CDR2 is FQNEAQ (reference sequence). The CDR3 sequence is CASSSRGPSTGELFF. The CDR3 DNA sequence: TGTGCCAGCAGCAGCAGGGGGCCAAGCACCGGGGAGCTGTTTTTT.

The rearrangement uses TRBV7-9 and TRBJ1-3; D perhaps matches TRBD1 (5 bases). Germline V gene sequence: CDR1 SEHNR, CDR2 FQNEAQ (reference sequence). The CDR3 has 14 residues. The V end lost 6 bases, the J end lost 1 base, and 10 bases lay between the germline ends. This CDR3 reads CASRLQESGNTIYF. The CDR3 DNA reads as TGTGCCAGCAGGTTACAGGAGTCTGGAAACACCATATATTTT. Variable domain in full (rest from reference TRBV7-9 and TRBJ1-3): DTGVSQNPRHKITKRGQNVTFRCDPISEHNRLYWYRQTLGQGPEFLTYFQNEAQLEKSRLLSDRFSAERPKGSFSTLEIQRTEQGDSAMYLCASRLQESGNTIYFGEGSWLTVV.

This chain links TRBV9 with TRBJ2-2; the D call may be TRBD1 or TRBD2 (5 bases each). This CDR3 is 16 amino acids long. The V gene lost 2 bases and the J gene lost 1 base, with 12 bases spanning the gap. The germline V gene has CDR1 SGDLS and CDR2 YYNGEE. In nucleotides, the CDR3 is TGTGCCAGCAGCGTCCAACTGAGGGGGAACACCGGGGAGCTGTTTTTT. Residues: CASSVQLRGNTGELFF.

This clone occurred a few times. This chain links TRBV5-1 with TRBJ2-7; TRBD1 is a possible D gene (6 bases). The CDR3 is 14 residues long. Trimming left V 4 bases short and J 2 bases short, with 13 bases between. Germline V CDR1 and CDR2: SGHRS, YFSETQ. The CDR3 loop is CASSPRQAPYEQYF. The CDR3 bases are TGCGCCAGCAGCCCACGACAGGCCCCCTACGAGCAGTACTTC.

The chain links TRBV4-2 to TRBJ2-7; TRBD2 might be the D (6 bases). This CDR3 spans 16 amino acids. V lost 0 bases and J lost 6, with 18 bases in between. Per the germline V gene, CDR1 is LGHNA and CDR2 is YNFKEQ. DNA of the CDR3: TGTGCCAGCAGCCAAGATGGGGGGTCAAGCCGCCTCGAGCAGTACTTC. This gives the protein CASSQDGGSSRLEQYF.

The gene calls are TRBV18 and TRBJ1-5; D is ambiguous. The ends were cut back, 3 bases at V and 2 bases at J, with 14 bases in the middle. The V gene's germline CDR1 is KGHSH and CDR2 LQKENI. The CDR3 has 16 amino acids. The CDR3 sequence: CASSPFWVGGNQPQHF. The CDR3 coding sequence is TGTGCCAGCTCACCTTTCTGGGTCGGGGGCAATCAGCCCCAGCATTTT.

Here the CDR3 reads CASSPRRTGYTEAFF. In DNA form, the CDR3 reads TGTGCCAGCTCACCACGGAGGACAGGGTACACTGAAGCTTTCTTT. J is TRBJ1-1 and V is TRBV18, with 8 bases matching TRBD1. The CDR3 sequence is 15 residues long. The V and J ends lost 1 base and 3 bases, in that order; junction bases with no gene match: 4. Germline V gene sequence: CDR1 KGHSH, CDR2 LQKENI.

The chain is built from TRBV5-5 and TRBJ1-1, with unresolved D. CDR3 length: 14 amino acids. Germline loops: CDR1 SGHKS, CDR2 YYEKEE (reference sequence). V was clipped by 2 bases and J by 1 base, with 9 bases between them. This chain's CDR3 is CASSLGPANTEAFF. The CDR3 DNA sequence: TGTGCCAGCAGCTTAGGTCCCGCGAACACTGAAGCTTTCTTT.

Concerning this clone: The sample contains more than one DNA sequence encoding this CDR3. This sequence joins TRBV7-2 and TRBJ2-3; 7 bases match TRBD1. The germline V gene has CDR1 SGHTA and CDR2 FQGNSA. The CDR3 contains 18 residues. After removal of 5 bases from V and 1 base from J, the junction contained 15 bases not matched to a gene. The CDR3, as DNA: TGTGCCAGCAGCCCCATTCGGCCCGCCGGGACAGGCACAGATACGCAGTATTTT. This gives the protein CASSPIRPAGTGTDTQYF.

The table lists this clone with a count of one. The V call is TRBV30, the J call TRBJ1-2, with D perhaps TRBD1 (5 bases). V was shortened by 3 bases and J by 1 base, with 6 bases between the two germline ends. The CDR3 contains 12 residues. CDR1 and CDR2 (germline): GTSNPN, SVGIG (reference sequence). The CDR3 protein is CAWRGDNYGYTF. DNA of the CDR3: TGTGCCTGGAGGGGGGATAACTATGGCTACACCTTC.

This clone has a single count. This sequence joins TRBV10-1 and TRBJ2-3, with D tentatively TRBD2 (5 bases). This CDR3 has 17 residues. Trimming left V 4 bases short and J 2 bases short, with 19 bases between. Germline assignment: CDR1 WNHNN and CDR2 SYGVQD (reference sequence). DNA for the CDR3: TGCGCCAGCAGTGCCCTCTTAGTCCGGGGAAACACAGATACGCAGTATTTT. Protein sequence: CASSALLVRGNTDTQYF.

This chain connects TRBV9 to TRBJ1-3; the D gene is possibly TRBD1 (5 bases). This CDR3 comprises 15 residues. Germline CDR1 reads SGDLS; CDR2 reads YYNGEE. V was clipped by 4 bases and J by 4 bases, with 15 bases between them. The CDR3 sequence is CASSIQPGSGNTIYF. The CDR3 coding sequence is TGTGCCAGCAGCATACAACCAGGGAGCGGAAACACCATATATTTT.

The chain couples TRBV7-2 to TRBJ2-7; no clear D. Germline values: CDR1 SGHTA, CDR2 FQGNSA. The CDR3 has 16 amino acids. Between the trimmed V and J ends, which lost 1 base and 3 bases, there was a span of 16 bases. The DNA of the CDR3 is TGTGCCAGCAGCTTAGTCCCGTACACGGCGGACTACGAGCAGTACTTC. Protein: CASSLVPYTADYEQYF.